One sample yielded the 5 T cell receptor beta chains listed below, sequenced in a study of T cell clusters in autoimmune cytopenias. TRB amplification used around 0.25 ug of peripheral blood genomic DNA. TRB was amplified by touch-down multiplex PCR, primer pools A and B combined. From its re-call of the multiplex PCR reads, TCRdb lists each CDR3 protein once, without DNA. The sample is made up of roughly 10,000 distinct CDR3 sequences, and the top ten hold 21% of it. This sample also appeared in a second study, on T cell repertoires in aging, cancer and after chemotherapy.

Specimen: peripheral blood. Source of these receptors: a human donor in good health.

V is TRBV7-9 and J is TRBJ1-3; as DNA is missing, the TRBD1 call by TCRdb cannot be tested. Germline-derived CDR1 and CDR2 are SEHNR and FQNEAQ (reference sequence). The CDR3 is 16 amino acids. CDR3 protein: CASSQTATRGGNTIYF.

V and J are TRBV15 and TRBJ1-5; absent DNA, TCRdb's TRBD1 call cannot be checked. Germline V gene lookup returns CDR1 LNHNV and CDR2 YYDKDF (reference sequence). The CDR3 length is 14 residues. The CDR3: CATSQRGSNQPQHF. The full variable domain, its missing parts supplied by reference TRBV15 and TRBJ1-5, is DAMVIQNPRYQVTQFGKPVTLSCSQTLNHNVMYWYQQKSSQAPKLLFHYYDKDFNNEADTPDNFQSRRPNTSFCFLDIRSPGLGDTAMYLCATSQRGSNQPQHFGDGTRLSIL.

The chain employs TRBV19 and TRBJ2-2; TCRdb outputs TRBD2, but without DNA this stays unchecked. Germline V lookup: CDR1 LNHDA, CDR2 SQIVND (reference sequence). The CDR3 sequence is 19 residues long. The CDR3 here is CASSKGLAGAGAGTGELFF.

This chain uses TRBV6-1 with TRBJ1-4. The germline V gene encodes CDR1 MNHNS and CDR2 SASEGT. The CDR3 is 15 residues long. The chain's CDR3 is CASSSSAATNEKLFF.

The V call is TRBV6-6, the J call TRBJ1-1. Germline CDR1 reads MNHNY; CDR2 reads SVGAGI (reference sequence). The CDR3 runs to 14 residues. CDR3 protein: CASSYSTQGPEAFF.